One and the same sample provided the 15 T cell receptor beta chains below, sequenced in a study of OX40 agonist ivuxolimab in advanced cancers. Using immunoSEQ multiplex PCR, the repertoire was profiled, and TCRdb retains in-frame clones only, with some absent. Here the sample spans 85,000 to 100,000 clones, roughly nine tenths being singletons. The source was CD4+ or CD8+ T cells sorted from blood, collected in a trial of the OX40 agonist ivuxolimab. All receptors come from an adult with an advanced solid tumor such as melanoma, head and neck, liver or kidney cancer.

The chain links TRBV6-1 to TRBJ2-7; D may be TRBD2 (5 bases). V was clipped by 8 bases and J by 4 bases, with 15 bases between them. The CDR3 runs to 13 residues. The germline V gene encodes CDR1 MNHNS and CDR2 SASEGT. The CDR3 spells CASVGVGLYEQYF. The CDR3 DNA reads as TGTGCCAGCGTGGGAGTAGGTCTGTACGAGCAGTACTTC.

The chain joins TRBV6-5 to TRBJ2-3; D gene unclear. The length of the CDR3 is 13 residues. Germline lookup yields CDR1 MNHEY and CDR2 SVGAGI. The germline V and J ends were trimmed by 5 bases and 4 bases, with 10 bases remaining between them. In DNA form, the CDR3 reads TGTGCCAGCAGTCGGTGGCAGGCAGATACGCAGTATTTT. This codes for CASSRWQADTQYF.

The chain is built from TRBV6-6 and TRBJ2-7; 10 positions match TRBD1. The trim removed 6 bases at V and 5 bases at J, leaving 13 bases unmatched. CDR1 is MNHNY, CDR2 SVGAGI, per germline (reference sequence). There are 16 residues in the CDR3. The CDR3 region has the DNA TGTGCCAGCAGACCCCCGGGACAGGGGTCCATCGACGAGCAGTACTTC. Encoded protein: CASRPPGQGSIDEQYF.

The chain employs TRBV7-2 and TRBJ2-1; D perhaps matches TRBD2 (6 bases). This CDR3 has 16 residues. CDR1 SGHTA and CDR2 FQGNSA come from the germline V gene. V shed 3 bases and J shed 4 bases, with 16 bases lying between them. In nucleotides, the CDR3 is TGTGCCAGCAGCTTGAGGACGGCGGGAACGTACAATGAGCAGTTCTTC. It encodes CASSLRTAGTYNEQFF. Together with reference TRBV7-2 and TRBJ2-1, the CDR3 gives the full variable domain: GAGVSQSPSNKVTEKGKDVELRCDPISGHTALYWYRQSLGQGLEFLIYFQGNSAPDKSGLPSDRFSAERTGGSVSTLTIQRTQQEDSAVYLCASSLRTAGTYNEQFFGPGTRLTVL.

The rearrangement uses TRBV18 and TRBJ2-1; the D gene is possibly TRBD1 (5 bases). V gave up 2 bases and J gave up 9 bases, with 8 bases separating them. In germline, CDR1 is KGHSH, CDR2 LQKENI. The CDR3 length is 12 residues. The CDR3 loop is CASSPGQGEQFF. The CDR3 DNA follows: TGTGCCAGCTCACCAGGTCAGGGTGAGCAGTTCTTC.

The sample holds one count of this clone. The V gene is TRBV6-6, the J gene TRBJ2-7; TRBD1 agrees at 7 bases. This CDR3 spans 12 amino acids. The V gene end was trimmed by 7 bases and the J gene end by 4 bases; junction bases not matched to a gene: 4. Germline loops: CDR1 MNHNY, CDR2 SVGAGI (reference sequence). CDR3 bases: TGTGCCAGCAAGGGACAGTTATACGAGCAGTACTTC. Encoded protein: CASKGQLYEQYF.

V usage is TRBV7-2 and J usage is TRBJ2-1, with D possibly matching TRBD1 (6 bases). The ends were cut back, 1 base at V and 7 bases at J, with 11 bases in the middle. This CDR3 region has 14 residues. Germline V gives CDR1 SGHTA, CDR2 FQGNSA. The chain's CDR3 is CASSLVGQRNEQFF. The CDR3 DNA sequence: TGTGCCAGCAGCTTAGTGGGACAAAGAAATGAGCAGTTCTTC. Full variable domain (outside the CDR3, taken from reference TRBV7-2 and TRBJ2-1): GAGVSQSPSNKVTEKGKDVELRCDPISGHTALYWYRQSLGQGLEFLIYFQGNSAPDKSGLPSDRFSAERTGGSVSTLTIQRTQQEDSAVYLCASSLVGQRNEQFFGPGTRLTVL.

V and J are TRBV6-5 and TRBJ1-2; D is possibly TRBD1 (5 bases). There are 16 residues in the CDR3. Germline-derived CDR1 and CDR2 are MNHEY and SVGAGI. V dropped 0 bases and J dropped 4 bases, with 15 bases sitting between them. CDR3 sequence (DNA): TGTGCCAGCAGTTACTCAGCAGGGCAACACGCCTATGGCTACACCTTC. Its translation: CASSYSAGQHAYGYTF.

The table lists this clone with a count of one. V gene TRBV29-1 combines with J gene TRBJ1-4, with 7 bases matching TRBD1. The CDR3 consists of 13 residues. V trimming: 4 bases; J trimming: 6 bases; junction bases outside the gene matches: 5. Germline V gene data show CDR1 as SQVTM and CDR2 as ANQGSEA. CDR3 loop: CSVGQGRHEKLFF. The CDR3 DNA reads TGCAGCGTTGGACAGGGTAGACATGAAAAACTGTTTTTT.

The chain is built from TRBV18 and TRBJ1-1, with D perhaps TRBD1 (5 bases). From germline, CDR1 is KGHSH and CDR2 LQKENI. This CDR3 is built from 14 residues. V was shortened by 5 bases and J by 0 bases, with 10 bases between the two germline ends. Here the CDR3 reads CASSATELNTEAFF. The DNA for the CDR3 is TGTGCCAGCTCAGCGACAGAGCTGAACACTGAAGCTTTCTTT.

The CDR3 DNA reads TGTGCCCAGGGAGGGGGCGCCGGACCCACAGATACGCAGTATTTT. Protein product: CAQGGGAGPTDTQYF. The chain links TRBV21-1 to TRBJ2-3. TRBV21-1 is termed a pseudogene. The CDR3 extends over 15 amino acids.

This chain links TRBV7-9 with TRBJ1-4, with D maybe TRBD1 (5 bases). This CDR3 has 13 residues. V lost 5 bases and J lost 4, with 8 bases in between. The germline gives CDR1 SEHNR, CDR2 FQNEAQ (reference sequence). This CDR3 reads CASSRGGNEKLFF. DNA for the CDR3: TGTGCCAGCAGCAGGGGCGGTAATGAAAAACTGTTTTTT. The full variable domain, rest sourced from reference TRBV7-9 and TRBJ1-4, is DTGVSQNPRHKITKRGQNVTFRCDPISEHNRLYWYRQTLGQGPEFLTYFQNEAQLEKSRLLSDRFSAERPKGSFSTLEIQRTEQGDSAMYLCASSRGGNEKLFFGSGTQLSVL.

The chain carries TRBV5-1 and TRBJ2-5; possible D gene TRBD1, 5 bases. Trimming removed 0 bases from V and 5 bases from J, with 14 bases in between. Germline V gives CDR1 SGHRS, CDR2 YFSETQ. The CDR3 is 15 amino acids. The CDR3 protein is CASSLGQMRWETQYF. The CDR3 DNA reads as TGCGCCAGCAGCTTGGGACAGATGAGGTGGGAGACCCAGTACTTC.

This chain connects TRBV11-2 to TRBJ2-7; D is undetermined. Germline V lookup: CDR1 SGHAT, CDR2 FQNNGV. V dropped 1 base and J dropped 0 bases, with 10 bases sitting between them. The CDR3 spans 15 residues. The CDR3 here is CASSLGLLSSYEQYF. In DNA, the CDR3 is TGTGCCAGCAGCTTAGGTTTGTTGAGCTCCTACGAGCAGTACTTC.

This rearrangement joins TRBV20-1 to TRBJ2-6; D unresolved. Germline V gene lookup returns CDR1 DFQATT and CDR2 SNEGSKA (reference sequence). Trimming took off 5 bases at V and 4 bases at J, with 3 bases between the two ends. The CDR3 consists of 11 residues. CDR3 coding DNA: TGCAGTGCTCACGGGGCCAACGTCCTGACTTTC. This codes for CSAHGANVLTF.